Following are 10 T cell receptor beta chains from one sample sequenced in a study of T cells after posttransplantation cyclophosphamide. Generated by immunoSEQ multiplex PCR, the TCRdb table keeps only in-frame clones and is missing some. The sample gives thousands of clones, none seen only once, and the top ten clones hold approximately 54%. A marrow graft followed busulfan-fludarabine conditioning, with cyclophosphamide on days +3 and +4. The sample in question was PBMCs, obtained after allogeneic stem cell transplant with posttransplant cyclophosphamide. Receptors originate from a male patient aged 50 to 59 who received an allogeneic stem cell transplant from an unrelated donor, was CMV-positive, and had acute GVHD only. Some T cells here may be from the graft donor.

This clone was found many times. The chain has TRBV6-5 and TRBJ2-1; D is perhaps TRBD1 (6 bases). CDR1 is MNHEY, CDR2 SVGAGI, per germline. CDR3 length: 12 residues. Trimming cost V 6 bases and J 9 bases, with 12 bases left between them. In nucleotides, the CDR3 is TGTGCCAGCAGCCACAGGGTTGGTGAGCAGTTCTTC. It yields the protein CASSHRVGEQFF.

This clone was recorded many times. The chain combines TRBV19 with TRBJ2-7, with 9 bases fitting TRBD1. J lost 1 base, V lost 9 bases, and 10 bases had no gene match. Germline lookup yields CDR1 LNHDA and CDR2 SQIVND (reference sequence). The CDR3 covers 15 residues. The CDR3: CASKYKDRGSYEQYF. CDR3 sequence (DNA): TGTGCCAGCAAGTATAAAGACAGGGGGTCCTACGAGCAGTACTTC.

The J gene is TRBJ2-4, the V gene TRBV19; a possible D gene is TRBD2 (6 bases). Germline V gives CDR1 LNHDA, CDR2 SQIVND (reference sequence). V was clipped by 0 bases and J by 6 bases, with 9 bases between them. There are 14 residues in the CDR3. As DNA, the CDR3 is TGTGCCAGTAGTATAGATGAGGAGGGAAACATTCAGTACTTC. Translating it yields CASSIDEEGNIQYF.

This clone occurred many times. This sequence joins TRBV29-1 and TRBJ1-2; the D gene is possibly TRBD1 (6 bases). Trimming cost V 0 bases and J 4 bases, with 15 bases left between them. The length of the CDR3 is 15 residues. Germline-derived CDR1 and CDR2 are SQVTM and ANQGSEA. This CDR3 is CSVEDPRGKSYGYTF. In DNA form, the CDR3 reads TGCAGCGTTGAAGACCCCAGGGGTAAAAGCTATGGCTACACCTTC. Drawing the rest from reference TRBV29-1 and TRBJ1-2, the complete variable domain is SAVISQKPSRDICQRGTSLTIQCQVDSQVTMMFWYRQQPGQSLTLIATANQGSEATYESGFVIDKFPISRPNLTFSTLTVSNMSPEDSSIYLCSVEDPRGKSYGYTFGSGTRLTVV.

The chain links TRBV15 to TRBJ2-1; the match to TRBD1 covers 9 bases. The CDR3 has 16 amino acids. CDR1 LNHNV and CDR2 YYDKDF come from the germline V gene (reference sequence). The V gene end was trimmed by 1 base and the J gene end by 4 bases; junction bases not matched to a gene: 5. CDR3 residues: CATSRVGQGWYNEQFF. CDR3 DNA: TGTGCCACCAGCAGAGTGGGACAGGGATGGTACAATGAGCAGTTCTTC.

In its sample, this clone was seen many times. The CDR3 DNA follows: TGTGCCAGCAGTTTACCGAGACAGGGGGCTGGAAACACCATATATTTT. Translating it yields CASSLPRQGAGNTIYF. V and J are TRBV28 and TRBJ1-3; 9 bases are a match to TRBD1. CDR1 MDHEN and CDR2 SYDVKM come from the germline V gene. There are 16 residues in the CDR3. Losses at the gene ends were 2 bases for V and 2 bases for J; bases not matched to a gene: 4. Looking up the rest from reference TRBV28 and TRBJ1-3 gives the full variable domain: DVKVTQSSRYLVKRTGEKVFLECVQDMDHENMFWYRQDPGLGLRLIYFSYDVKMKEKGDIPEGYSVSREKKERFSLILESASTNQTSMYLCASSLPRQGAGNTIYFGEGSWLTVV.

There are many counts of this clone. The CDR3 bases are TGTGCCAGCAGCCGCGGGGGGGGTACGGATACGCAGTATTTT. It translates to CASSRGGGTDTQYF. The V call is TRBV7-2, the J call TRBJ2-3, with 9 positions matching TRBD2. The length of the CDR3 is 14 residues. Looked up from germline, CDR1 is SGHTA and CDR2 is FQGNSA. With 5 bases clipped from V and 6 bases from J, the junction kept 6 bases outside the gene matches.

This clone was detected a few times. A far larger clone is one nucleotide away, so this likely arose from a read error. The identical CDR3 is also encoded by other nucleotide sequences in the sample. V gene TRBV4-1 combines with J gene TRBJ2-7; no clear D gene. Germline lookup yields CDR1 MGHRA and CDR2 YSYEKL. The CDR3 is 13 amino acids. V lost 4 bases and J 1 base, leaving 8 bases between the germline ends. CDR3 in DNA: TGCGCCAGCAGCCCGTCAGTGTCCTACGAGCAGTACTTC. Amino acid sequence: CASSPSVSYEQYF.

J is TRBJ2-5 and V is TRBV18; no clear D. In germline, CDR1 is KGHSH, CDR2 LQKENI. The CDR3 is 14 residues long. Trimming removed 3 bases from V and 0 bases from J, with 8 bases in between. The CDR3 region is CASSPLQNQETQYF. CDR3 coding DNA: TGTGCCAGCTCACCTCTTCAGAACCAAGAGACCCAGTACTTC.

This clone has more than one count but fewer than ten. This chain connects TRBV7-2 to TRBJ1-2; D unclear. The CDR3 contains 12 residues. The germline gives CDR1 SGHTA, CDR2 FQGNSA. Trimming took 5 bases from V and 7 from J, leaving 11 bases between them. The CDR3 is CASSAPGGGYTF. The CDR3 DNA sequence: TGTGCCAGCAGCGCCCCCGGCGGTGGCTACACCTTC.